This T cell receptor (beta chain) was sequenced for a study of CD8 T cells in ankylosing spondylitis. This clonotype was recorded at least ten times. Antigen: not known. V lost 4 bases, J lost 5 bases, and 13 bases stayed unmatched. This CDR3 contains 16 residues. CDR1 and CDR2 from the germline V gene are SQVTM and ANQGSEA. Study observations and caveats: In reactive arthritis synovial fluid and blood, some motif variants had been reported before.

One entry per CDR3 protein results from TCRdb running MiXCR on the 5' RACE reads. Among roughly 220,000 distinct CDR3 sequences listed, about 10% were seen once. Sequencing was performed on blood, either unsorted or a sorted T cell fraction (not recorded which). V usage is TRBV29-1 and J usage is TRBJ2-5; 10 positions match TRBD1. This TCR derives from a male donor with ankylosing spondylitis or in good health (not recorded which). The CDR3 spells CSVARDRGILGETQYF. As DNA, the CDR3 is TGCAGCGTTGCTCGGGACAGGGGAATCTTAGGGGAGACCCAGTACTTC.